This section outlines one T cell receptor beta chain sequence together with its context. Its antigen is unidentified. The data originate from a study of T cell responses to AZD1222 COVID-19 vaccine. Clones were read by immunoSEQ multiplex PCR, and TCRdb kept only the in-frame ones, dropping some. The sample lists 100,000 to 120,000 clones; 89% were seen once. Germline CDR1 reads MNHEY; CDR2 reads SVGAGI. V lost 6 bases and J lost 4, with 19 bases in between. The CDR3 runs to 15 residues. Findings and limits, study-wide: There were mostly white British donors and more females than males, and clonal diversity was possibly underestimated.

The source was peripheral blood, collected 28 days after the second AZD1222 dose. The TCR sequence derives from an adult who received the AZD1222 COVID-19 vaccine. The rearrangement joins TRBV6-5 to TRBJ2-7, with D maybe TRBD1 (6 bases). DNA of the CDR3: TGTGCCAGCAGCTCGGACAGTTTAACTCTTTACGAGCAGTACTTC. Protein product: CASSSDSLTLYEQYF.